Listed below are T cell receptor beta chains from one sample, sequenced in a study of response to subunit inactivated influenza vaccine. MiXCR was run by TCRdb on the RT-PCR reads, yielding one entry per CDR3 protein. The sample lists about 540,000 distinct CDR3 sequences; around a quarter were seen once. This same sample was also part of a study on T cells expressing NK-cell markers.

This material consisted of CD4+ T cells sorted from PBMCs, taken approximately 12 days after vaccination. Source of these receptors: a man between 45 and 60 years old who received an inactivated influenza vaccine. Both conserved end residues are part of each CDR3. The order of the fields is clone size, D gene, V gene, J gene, CDR3 protein, CDR3 DNA. The D gene is left open where the match is weak. Clone size is not always given. Where it is, it says once, few, many or a class for expanded clones.

>few|TRBD1|TRBV6-5|TRBJ2-7
CASSYRDRGHEQYF
TGTGCCAGCAGTTACAGGGACAGGGGACACGAGCAGTACTTC
>many|-|TRBV10-3|TRBJ2-5
CAIADRQETQYF
TGTGCCATTGCCGACAGACAAGAGACCCAGTACTTC
>-|TRBD2|TRBV6-2/TRBV6-3|TRBJ2-5
CASRLAGGMGSQYF
TGTGCCAGCAGACTAGCGGGGGGCATGGGGTCCCAGTACTTC
>-|-|TRBV19|TRBJ1-2
CASNARDVRYGYTF
TGTGCCAGCAACGCCCGGGACGTCCGCTATGGCTACACCTTC
>few|TRBD2|TRBV4-2|TRBJ2-1
CASSRLAGALGDEQFF
TGTGCCAGCAGCCGACTAGCGGGGGCCTTGGGGGATGAGCAGTTCTTC
>-|TRBD2|TRBV7-9|TRBJ2-7
CASGPPGTSSSYEQYF
TGTGCCAGCGGCCCCCCCGGGACTAGCTCATCTTACGAGCAGTACTTC
>few|-|TRBV7-9|TRBJ1-3
CASSPARLSGNTIYF
TGTGCCAGCAGCCCCGCGAGACTCTCTGGAAACACCATATATTTT
>few|TRBD1|TRBV12-3/TRBV12-4|TRBJ1-2
CASSLGQVIYGYTF
TGTGCCAGCAGTTTGGGACAGGTTATCTATGGCTACACCTTC
>-|-|TRBV7-2|TRBJ1-6
CASSLVSVTPGPLHF
TGTGCCAGCAGCTTAGTGTCCGTGACGCCCGGGCCCCTCCACTTT
>many|TRBD2|TRBV7-2|TRBJ2-7
CASSLAGGSSYEQYF
TGTGCCAGCAGCTTAGCGGGGGGGAGCTCCTACGAGCAGTACTTC
>few|TRBD1|TRBV28|TRBJ1-1
CASSLVTGRIDTEAFF
TGTGCCAGCAGTTTAGTGACAGGGAGGATAGACACTGAAGCTTTCTTT
>-|TRBD1|TRBV20-1|TRBJ1-1
CSASPGQARDTEAFF
TGCAGTGCTAGCCCGGGACAGGCTAGGGACACTGAAGCTTTCTTT
>few|-|TRBV5-1|TRBJ2-3
CASRLRGNTDTQYF
TGCGCCAGCAGACTGAGGGGCAACACAGATACGCAGTATTTT
>-|TRBD2|TRBV4-1|TRBJ2-3
CASSQEMVGLGTDTQYF
TGCGCCAGCAGCCAAGAAATGGTAGGACTAGGGACAGATACGCAGTATTTT
>few|-|TRBV5-1|TRBJ1-2
CASSSKAYIRGRSYGYTF
TGCGCCAGCAGCTCCAAGGCCTATATCCGGGGGCGCTCCTATGGCTACACCTTC
>-|-|TRBV5-1|TRBJ1-4
CASSFTGQEKLFF
TGCGCCAGCAGCTTCACAGGGCAGGAAAAACTGTTTTTT
>-|TRBD2|TRBV11-1|TRBJ2-1
CASSLNGLAVYNEQFF
TGTGCCAGCAGCTTAAATGGACTAGCGGTATACAATGAGCAGTTCTTC
>few|-|TRBV29-1|TRBJ2-5
CSVRPITRTDKETQYF
TGCAGCGTTCGGCCGATTACTAGGACGGATAAAGAGACCCAGTACTTC
>many|-|TRBV12-3/TRBV12-4|TRBJ1-2
CASRADRQNYGYTF
TGTGCCAGCAGAGCCGACAGGCAAAACTATGGCTACACCTTC
>few|-|TRBV10-3|TRBJ2-5
CATGGLASDQYF
TGTGCCACCGGGGGGCTGGCTAGCGACCAGTACTTC
>-|-|TRBV24-1|TRBJ2-7
CATSEAETEQYF
TGTGCCACCAGTGAAGCAGAGACCGAGCAGTACTTC
>few|TRBD2|TRBV5-1|TRBJ2-7
CASSVLAGAGEQYF
TGCGCCAGCAGCGTACTAGCGGGAGCGGGCGAGCAGTACTTC
>-|-|TRBV6-2/TRBV6-3|TRBJ2-7
CASSYGGISYEQYF
TGTGCCAGCAGTTACGGAGGGATTTCCTACGAGCAGTACTTC
>-|-|TRBV9|TRBJ1-2
CASSARTANYGYTF
TGTGCCAGCAGCGCCCGGACAGCTAACTATGGCTACACCTTC
>-|TRBD1|TRBV5-1|TRBJ2-5
CASSPPSTGGETQYF
TGCGCCAGCAGCCCACCCTCGACAGGGGGGGAGACCCAGTACTTC
>few|-|TRBV6-4|TRBJ2-1
CASSVLRGSYNEQFF
TGTGCCAGCAGTGTACTCCGGGGTTCCTACAATGAGCAGTTCTTC
>few|-|TRBV11-2|TRBJ2-7
CASSLSDIYEQYF
TGTGCCAGCAGCTTGTCGGACATCTACGAGCAGTACTTC
>-|-|TRBV6-2/TRBV6-3|TRBJ1-2
CATVRSLGAGYTF
TGTGCCACCGTGAGGTCGCTAGGGGCTGGCTACACCTTC
>many|-|TRBV12-3/TRBV12-4|TRBJ2-7
CASSLGREQYF
TGTGCCAGCAGTTTAGGGCGAGAACAGTACTTC
>few|TRBD1|TRBV5-6|TRBJ1-1
CASSLAGQGLNTEAFF
TGTGCCAGCAGCTTGGCCGGACAGGGACTGAACACTGAAGCTTTCTTT
>few|-|TRBV20-1|TRBJ2-7
CSARVGGPYEQYF
TGCAGTGCTAGGGTGGGAGGACCCTACGAGCAGTACTTC
>few|TRBD2|TRBV5-1|TRBJ2-5
CASSWTLRTSGSQETQYF
TGCGCCAGCAGCTGGACGCTCCGAACTAGCGGCTCCCAAGAGACCCAGTACTTC
>-|TRBD1|TRBV4-1|TRBJ2-3
CASSQPGQGAPDTQYF
TGCGCCAGCAGCCAGCCGGGACAGGGGGCCCCAGATACGCAGTATTTT
>-|-|TRBV29-1|TRBJ2-7
CSVEQNSYEQYF
TGCAGCGTTGAACAGAACTCCTACGAGCAGTACTTC
>-|-|TRBV7-2|TRBJ2-7
CASSSRAAYEQYF
TGTGCCAGCAGCTCCCGGGCCGCCTACGAGCAGTACTTC
>once|-|TRBV6-2/TRBV6-3|TRBJ2-7
CASSKAAYEQYF
TGTGCCAGCAGCAAGGCCGCCTACGAGCAGTACTTC
>few|-|TRBV29-1|TRBJ2-1
CSESDNNEQFF
TGCAGCGAGAGCGATAACAATGAGCAGTTCTTC
>-|-|TRBV12-3/TRBV12-4|TRBJ1-1
CASSLDSRTMNTEAFF
TGTGCCAGCAGTTTAGACAGTAGGACAATGAACACTGAAGCTTTCTTT
>-|TRBD2|TRBV12-3/TRBV12-4|TRBJ2-1
CASRPRTGTSGPRPSNEQFF
TGTGCCAGCAGACCACGCACCGGGACTAGCGGGCCTAGACCAAGCAATGAGCAGTTCTTC
>-|-|TRBV18|TRBJ2-5
CASGNPYQETQYF
TGTGCCAGCGGGAATCCGTACCAAGAGACCCAGTACTTC
>-|TRBD1|TRBV11-1|TRBJ1-2
CASSPRDRRGGYTF
TGTGCCAGCAGCCCCCGGGACAGGAGGGGCGGCTACACCTTC
>many|TRBD1|TRBV4-2|TRBJ1-2
CASSRAVGQGANSYGYTF
TGTGCCAGCAGCCGGGCAGTCGGACAGGGGGCGAACTCCTATGGCTACACCTTC
>few|-|TRBV27|TRBJ1-5
CASSFKDQPQHF
TGTGCCAGCAGTTTTAAAGATCAGCCCCAGCATTTT
>-|TRBD2|TRBV5-4|TRBJ2-1
CASSAGLAGEEQFF
TGTGCCAGCAGCGCCGGACTAGCAGGCGAAGAGCAGTTCTTC
>-|-|TRBV15|TRBJ2-1
CATSRPTRKYNEQFF
TGTGCCACCAGCAGACCGACTAGGAAATACAATGAGCAGTTCTTC
>-|TRBD2|TRBV20-1|TRBJ2-1
CSARDLPSGSGAYNEQFF
TGCAGTGCTAGAGATCTCCCTAGCGGGAGTGGGGCCTACAATGAGCAGTTCTTC
>-|TRBD2|TRBV10-3|TRBJ2-3
CAIVLAGVPDTQYF
TGTGCCATCGTCCTAGCGGGAGTCCCAGATACGCAGTATTTT
>few|TRBD1|TRBV3-1|TRBJ2-5
CASSQEGTGTLSF
TGTGCCAGCAGCCAAGAGGGGACAGGGACGTTGAGCTTC
>-|TRBD2|TRBV7-2|TRBJ2-5
CASSPMTSGKGETQYF
TGTGCCAGCAGCCCGATGACTAGCGGGAAGGGAGAGACCCAGTACTTC
>few|-|TRBV6-2/TRBV6-3|TRBJ2-7
CASSRRGPNEQYF
TGTGCCAGCAGTCGAAGGGGACCGAACGAGCAGTACTTC
>-|TRBD2|TRBV7-2|TRBJ2-1
CASSLTSGGPYEQFF
TGTGCCAGCAGCTTAACTAGCGGGGGTCCTTATGAGCAGTTCTTC
>-|TRBD2|TRBV20-1|TRBJ2-4
CSAPGGSNIQYF
TGCAGTGCCCCGGGGGGTAGTAACATTCAGTACTTC
>-|-|TRBV4-3|TRBJ1-4
CASSPTPAGRGEKLFF
TGCGCCAGCAGCCCTACACCCGCAGGGCGCGGGGAAAAACTGTTTTTT
>-|TRBD2|TRBV29-1|TRBJ2-7
CSVVSGSLYEQYF
TGCAGCGTTGTCAGCGGGAGCCTATACGAGCAGTACTTC
>few|TRBD1|TRBV3-1|TRBJ1-2
CASSQDDRGYGYTF
TGTGCCAGCAGCCAAGACGACAGGGGGTATGGCTACACCTTC
>-|-|TRBV28|TRBJ1-1
CASRLRKNTEAFF
TGTGCCAGCAGGCTACGAAAGAACACTGAAGCTTTCTTT
>-|-|TRBV4-3|TRBJ2-7
CASSQGMGGLYEQYF
TGCGCCAGCAGCCAAGGGATGGGGGGGCTCTACGAGCAGTACTTC
>-|-|TRBV7-2|TRBJ1-4
CASSPGPLNEKLFF
TGTGCCAGCAGCCCCGGACCTCTTAATGAAAAACTGTTTTTT
>few|-|TRBV5-1|TRBJ1-1
CASSSREDTEAFF
TGCGCCAGCAGCTCCAGAGAAGACACTGAAGCTTTCTTT